Listed below are T cell receptor beta chains from one sample, sequenced in a study of T cell responses to AZD1222 COVID-19 vaccine. Only in-frame clones appear in the TCRdb table, and some are missing; sequencing was by immunoSEQ multiplex PCR. The table lists 100,000 to 120,000 clones, about 90% of them singletons, with roughly 15% in the top ten. The sequences come from peripheral blood, collected 28 days after the second AZD1222 dose. The receptors shown here come from an adult who received the AZD1222 COVID-19 vaccine. Both conserved end residues are part of each CDR3. The order of the fields is D gene, J gene, clone size, V gene, CDR3 protein, CDR3 DNA. A D gene is named only where the DNA matches it firmly. The listing skips clone size in some rows; elsewhere it reads once, few, many or a size class.

d_gene: TRBD1
j_gene: TRBJ1-4
abundance: NA
v_gene: TRBV4-2
CDR3aa: CASSQERGTGDEKLFF
CDR3nt: TGTGCCAGCAGCCAAGAGAGGGGGACAGGGGATGAAAAACTGTTTTTT

d_gene: NA
j_gene: TRBJ1-5
abundance: NA
v_gene: TRBV6-5
CDR3aa: CASSFSGGPNQPQHF
CDR3nt: TGTGCCAGCAGTTTCTCCGGCGGCCCCAATCAGCCCCAGCATTTT

d_gene: NA
j_gene: TRBJ1-1
abundance: NA
v_gene: TRBV6-4
CDR3aa: CASRIQQGSTEAFF
CDR3nt: TGTGCCAGCAGGATCCAACAGGGTTCCACTGAAGCTTTCTTT

d_gene: NA
j_gene: TRBJ2-3
abundance: NA
v_gene: TRBV28
CDR3aa: CASSPRVGDTDTQYF
CDR3nt: TGTGCCAGCAGCCCCCGCGTCGGCGACACAGATACGCAGTATTTT

d_gene: NA
j_gene: TRBJ1-1
abundance: NA
v_gene: TRBV7-9
CDR3aa: CASSLGRNTEAFF
CDR3nt: TGTGCCAGCAGCTTAGGACGGAACACTGAAGCTTTCTTT

d_gene: NA
j_gene: TRBJ1-6
abundance: NA
v_gene: TRBV4-1
CDR3aa: CASSQQNSYNSPLHF
CDR3nt: TGCGCCAGCAGCCAGCAGAACTCCTATAATTCACCCCTCCACTTT

d_gene: TRBD1
j_gene: TRBJ2-3
abundance: NA
v_gene: TRBV2
CDR3aa: CASSQGQGASISTDTQYF
CDR3nt: TGTGCCAGCAGTCAGGGACAGGGGGCTTCAATTAGCACAGATACGCAGTATTTT

d_gene: NA
j_gene: TRBJ2-1
abundance: NA
v_gene: TRBV5-1
CDR3aa: CASSIGQTSSYNEQFF
CDR3nt: TGCGCCAGCAGCATTGGCCAAACCTCCTCCTACAATGAGCAGTTCTTC

d_gene: NA
j_gene: TRBJ2-7
abundance: few
v_gene: TRBV6-5
CDR3aa: CASSPEGLGIHEQYF
CDR3nt: TGTGCCAGCAGCCCCGAGGGATTGGGTATCCACGAGCAGTACTTC

d_gene: NA
j_gene: TRBJ2-1
abundance: NA
v_gene: TRBV11-3
CDR3aa: CASSSKGGPAYNEQFF
CDR3nt: TGTGCCAGCAGCTCAAAGGGGGGTCCGGCCTACAATGAGCAGTTCTTC

d_gene: TRBD2
j_gene: TRBJ2-7
abundance: NA
v_gene: TRBV3-1/TRBV3-2
CDR3aa: CASSAAGGSSYEQYF
CDR3nt: TGTGCCAGCAGCGCAGCGGGAGGAAGCTCCTACGAGCAGTACTTC

d_gene: NA
j_gene: TRBJ1-2
abundance: NA
v_gene: TRBV7-9
CDR3aa: CASSLNTDSYGYTF
CDR3nt: TGTGCCAGCAGCTTAAACACGGATAGCTATGGCTACACCTTC

d_gene: TRBD2
j_gene: TRBJ2-4
abundance: NA
v_gene: TRBV28
CDR3aa: CASSFREGFLGPPINIQYF
CDR3nt: TGTGCCAGCAGTTTTCGGGAGGGGTTCTTAGGGCCGCCGATAAACATTCAGTACTTC

d_gene: NA
j_gene: TRBJ2-7
abundance: NA
v_gene: TRBV28
CDR3aa: CASSPPPDGYEQYF
CDR3nt: TGTGCCAGCAGTCCCCCCCCCGACGGATACGAGCAGTACTTC

d_gene: TRBD2
j_gene: TRBJ2-3
abundance: NA
v_gene: TRBV11-3
CDR3aa: CASSRSGRGGLTDTQYF
CDR3nt: TGTGCCAGCAGCCGGTCCGGGCGGGGGGGCCTCACAGATACGCAGTATTTT

d_gene: NA
j_gene: TRBJ2-1
abundance: NA
v_gene: TRBV24-1
CDR3aa: CATSDSGKGYNEQFF
CDR3nt: TGTGCCACCAGTGATTCGGGGAAGGGGTACAATGAGCAGTTCTTC

d_gene: NA
j_gene: TRBJ1-5
abundance: NA
v_gene: TRBV9
CDR3aa: CASSVEGGSNQPQHF
CDR3nt: TGTGCCAGCAGCGTAGAGGGTGGTAGCAATCAGCCCCAGCATTTT

d_gene: NA
j_gene: TRBJ1-3
abundance: NA
v_gene: TRBV25-1
CDR3aa: CASREQDLIYF
CDR3nt: TGTGCCAGCAGGGAACAGGACCTTATATATTTT

d_gene: TRBD1
j_gene: TRBJ1-2
abundance: NA
v_gene: TRBV24-1
CDR3aa: CATSDSGGQGDGYTF
CDR3nt: TGTGCCACCAGTGATTCCGGGGGACAGGGAGATGGCTACACCTTC

d_gene: NA
j_gene: TRBJ1-1
abundance: once
v_gene: TRBV29-1
CDR3aa: CSVAGTTNTEAFF
CDR3nt: TGCAGCGTCGCCGGGACAACGAACACTGAAGCTTTCTTT

d_gene: NA
j_gene: TRBJ2-2
abundance: NA
v_gene: TRBV24-1
CDR3aa: CATSDLGLGGVGELFF
CDR3nt: TGTGCCACCAGTGATTTAGGGCTAGGTGGAGTAGGGGAGCTGTTTTTT

d_gene: NA
j_gene: TRBJ1-3
abundance: NA
v_gene: TRBV28
CDR3aa: CASARLAPGNTIYF
CDR3nt: TGTGCCAGCGCTCGGTTGGCCCCTGGAAACACCATATATTTT

d_gene: NA
j_gene: TRBJ2-7
abundance: NA
v_gene: TRBV28
CDR3aa: CASKTETYEQYF
CDR3nt: TGTGCCAGCAAGACAGAGACCTACGAGCAGTACTTC

d_gene: TRBD2
j_gene: TRBJ2-1
abundance: NA
v_gene: TRBV9
CDR3aa: CASSVGLANEQFF
CDR3nt: TGTGCCAGCAGCGTAGGACTAGCTAATGAGCAGTTCTTC

d_gene: TRBD1
j_gene: TRBJ1-1
abundance: NA
v_gene: TRBV3-1/TRBV3-2
CDR3aa: CASSQGDRGNTEAFF
CDR3nt: TGTGCCAGCAGCCAAGGCGACAGGGGGAACACTGAAGCTTTCTTT

d_gene: NA
j_gene: TRBJ2-2
abundance: NA
v_gene: TRBV5-1
CDR3aa: CASSLEGANTGELFF
CDR3nt: TGCGCCAGCAGCTTGGAGGGGGCGAACACCGGGGAGCTGTTTTTT

d_gene: NA
j_gene: TRBJ1-1
abundance: NA
v_gene: TRBV5-1
CDR3aa: CASSLDPGLSTEAFF
CDR3nt: TGCGCCAGCAGCCTAGATCCAGGGTTGAGCACTGAAGCTTTCTTT

d_gene: TRBD2
j_gene: TRBJ2-3
abundance: NA
v_gene: TRBV11-2
CDR3aa: CASSSHLELAGVGTQYF
CDR3nt: TGTGCCAGCAGCTCCCACCTGGAACTAGCGGGAGTGGGGACGCAGTATTTT

d_gene: TRBD1
j_gene: TRBJ2-3
abundance: NA
v_gene: TRBV29-1
CDR3aa: CSSRDRVGTDTQYF
CDR3nt: TGCAGCTCCCGGGACAGGGTTGGAACAGATACGCAGTATTTT

d_gene: NA
j_gene: TRBJ2-3
abundance: NA
v_gene: TRBV10-1
CDR3aa: CASSDPDTQYF
CDR3nt: TGCGCCAGCAGTGACCCAGATACGCAGTATTTT

d_gene: TRBD1
j_gene: TRBJ2-7
abundance: NA
v_gene: TRBV19
CDR3aa: CASSRDSLTYEQYF
CDR3nt: TGTGCCAGTAGTAGGGACAGTTTAACCTACGAGCAGTACTTC

d_gene: NA
j_gene: TRBJ1-5
abundance: NA
v_gene: TRBV19
CDR3aa: CASSNDRRWNQPQHF
CDR3nt: TGTGCCAGTAGTAACGACAGGCGATGGAATCAGCCCCAGCATTTT

d_gene: TRBD1
j_gene: TRBJ1-1
abundance: once
v_gene: TRBV7-8
CDR3aa: CASSFGTGRGNTEAFF
CDR3nt: TGTGCCAGCAGCTTCGGGACAGGGAGGGGGAACACTGAAGCTTTCTTT

d_gene: TRBD2
j_gene: TRBJ2-3
abundance: NA
v_gene: TRBV23-1
CDR3aa: CASSRLAGGTDKRTSTDTQYF
CDR3nt: TGCGCCAGCAGTCGACTAGCGGGAGGGACCGATAAACGAACTAGCACAGATACGCAGTATTTT

d_gene: NA
j_gene: TRBJ1-4
abundance: NA
v_gene: TRBV2
CDR3aa: CASEETGHNEKLFF
CDR3nt: TGTGCCAGCGAAGAGACAGGACATAATGAAAAACTGTTTTTT

d_gene: NA
j_gene: TRBJ1-2
abundance: NA
v_gene: TRBV30
CDR3aa: CAWSASQAYGYTF
CDR3nt: TGTGCCTGGAGTGCCTCACAGGCATATGGCTACACCTTC

d_gene: NA
j_gene: TRBJ1-2
abundance: once
v_gene: TRBV18
CDR3aa: CASSPYGTDPYGYTF
CDR3nt: TGTGCCAGCTCACCATACGGGACGGACCCCTATGGCTACACCTTC

d_gene: NA
j_gene: TRBJ1-1
abundance: NA
v_gene: TRBV11-3
CDR3aa: CASSLQEYTEAFF
CDR3nt: TGTGCCAGCAGCTTACAGGAATACACTGAAGCTTTCTTT

d_gene: TRBD1
j_gene: TRBJ1-2
abundance: once
v_gene: TRBV9
CDR3aa: CASSRSGTDYGYTF
CDR3nt: TGTGCCAGCAGCCGGTCCGGGACAGATTATGGCTACACCTTC

d_gene: NA
j_gene: TRBJ1-2
abundance: NA
v_gene: TRBV19
CDR3aa: CASTPGYKYGYTF
CDR3nt: TGTGCCAGTACTCCGGGATACAAATATGGCTACACCTTC

d_gene: NA
j_gene: TRBJ2-3
abundance: NA
v_gene: TRBV6-4
CDR3aa: CASSETSSTDTQYF
CDR3nt: TGTGCCAGCAGTGAGACATCTAGCACAGATACGCAGTATTTT

d_gene: NA
j_gene: TRBJ1-2
abundance: NA
v_gene: TRBV5-4
CDR3aa: CASRLTVGLNYGYTF
CDR3nt: TGTGCCAGCAGGCTGACAGTAGGTTTAAACTATGGCTACACCTTC